What follows describes a single T cell receptor (beta chain). This probably arose from a read error, given a far larger clone one base away. Germline V gene lookup returns CDR1 SEHNR and CDR2 FQNEAQ (reference sequence). This CDR3 has 15 amino acids. The assay was immunoSEQ multiplex PCR, and TCRdb's table has in-frame clones only and misses some. Here the sample spans 850,000 to 1,100,000 clones, 60% to 80% being singletons. The data originate from a study of shared clonotypes between healthy human individuals. Every donor, a Caucasian adult, lived in Nashville, Tennessee. Material: memory CD4+ T cells from PBMCs. Sample subset: CD45RA-negative fraction. This clonotype was obtained from a man aged 18-30 years in good health. Some clones in this sample may be carry-over from other donors' samples. This chain links TRBV7-9 with TRBJ2-1, with unresolved D. CDR3 in amino acids: CASSLVPEAYNERFF. CDR3 sequence (DNA): TGTGCCAGCAGCTTAGTTCCAGAGGCCTACAATGAGCGGTTCTTC. Full variable domain (missing parts from reference TRBV7-9 and TRBJ2-1): DTGVSQNPRHKITKRGQNVTFRCDPISEHNRLYWYRQTLGQGPEFLTYFQNEAQLEKSRLLSDRFSAERPKGSFSTLEIQRTEQGDSAMYLCASSLVPEAYNERFFGPGTRLTVL.